These 20 T cell receptor beta chains came from one sample sequenced in a study of cytomegalovirus exposure and HLA in healthy donors. 13 Jbeta primers and 60 Vbeta primers were used for the PCR. The protocol was immunoSEQ multiplex PCR, while the TCRdb copy is restricted to in-frame clones and leaves out a portion. The sample includes about 120,000 clones, 70% to 85% seen only once; the top ten take roughly 6%. The sample consisted of PBMCs. The receptors were gathered from a man aged 18 to 35 in good health and CMV-seropositive.

The chain links TRBV4-1 to TRBJ2-4; TRBD1 matches 9 bases. With V trimmed by 1 base and J by 7 bases, 8 bases remained unmatched. The length of the CDR3 is 16 residues. Germline CDR1 and CDR2: MGHRA and YSYEKL. CDR3 bases: TGCGCCAGCAGCCAAGGCTCCGAGACAGGGGGGAACATTCAGTACTTC. Translating it yields CASSQGSETGGNIQYF.

The rearrangement joins TRBV30 to TRBJ1-1; the D gene is possibly TRBD1 (5 bases). Trimming pared 4 bases from V and 8 bases from J, leaving 20 bases between. Germline CDR1 is GTSNPN and CDR2 is SVGIG (reference sequence). This CDR3 is 14 amino acids long. The CDR3 sequence: CAWIKGGASWEAFF. The DNA for the CDR3 is TGTGCCTGGATCAAGGGAGGGGCGTCATGGGAAGCTTTCTTT.

This chain links TRBV6-1 with TRBJ1-2; D ambiguous. Trimming stripped 5 bases from V and 2 bases from J, with 9 bases between. Germline lookup yields CDR1 MNHNS and CDR2 SASEGT. The CDR3 sequence is 13 residues long. The CDR3 nucleotides read TGTGCCAGCAGTTTAAACATAAACTATGGCTACACCTTC. Its translation: CASSLNINYGYTF.

This clone came up once. The chain combines TRBV19 with TRBJ1-2; 8 bases match TRBD1. CDR3 length: 15 amino acids. Trimming removed 2 bases from V and 5 bases from J; junction bases left unmatched: 7. Germline-derived CDR1 and CDR2 are LNHDA and SQIVND (reference sequence). CDR3 protein: CASSISLRQGYGYTF. In DNA, the CDR3 is TGTGCCAGTAGTATATCCCTTAGACAGGGGTATGGCTACACCTTC.

This clone has a single count. The rearrangement links TRBV30 to TRBJ1-6; 11 nucleotides align to TRBD1. This CDR3 region has 19 residues. CDR1 is GTSNPN, CDR2 SVGIG, per germline (reference sequence). Trimming at V came to 1 base and at J to 1 base, leaving 9 bases not matched to a gene. The CDR3 protein is CAWSGPRTGGFSYNSPLHF. The CDR3 DNA reads as TGTGCCTGGAGTGGTCCCCGGACAGGGGGCTTTTCCTATAATTCACCCCTCCACTTT.

Details on this clone: An end of the junction does not agree with germline; a read error may underlie this. The V call is TRBV7-7, the J call TRBJ2-2, with 11 bases matching TRBD1. This CDR3 comprises 19 residues. Germline V lookup: CDR1 SSHAT, CDR2 FNYEAQ (reference sequence). CDR3 nucleotide sequence: TGTGCTAGCAGCTACCGGGACAGGGGGACTTCCGCGAACACCGGGGAGCTGTTTTTT. It specifies CASSYRDRGTSANTGELFF.

This chain joins TRBV2 and TRBJ2-1; D is undetermined. The V and J ends lost 5 bases and 3 bases respectively, with 8 bases between them. CDR3 length: 13 amino acids. Germline V gene lookup returns CDR1 SNHLY and CDR2 FYNNEI. CDR3 sequence: CASSLGYYNEQFF. Written as DNA, the CDR3 is TGTGCCAGCAGTCTCGGGTACTACAATGAGCAGTTCTTC.

This clone was observed once. V is TRBV9 and J is TRBJ2-1; 8 nucleotides align to TRBD2. The CDR3 is 16 amino acids. J was trimmed by 4 bases and V by 3 bases; bases with no gene match: 9. CDR1 is SGDLS, CDR2 YYNGEE, per germline. The CDR3 reads CASSGEAGGLYNEQFF. The CDR3 nucleotides read TGTGCCAGCAGCGGCGAGGCGGGGGGCCTTTACAATGAGCAGTTCTTC.

The chain carries TRBV7-6 and TRBJ2-7; 9 bases are shared with TRBD1. J gave up 4 bases and V 5 bases, and 6 bases lay outside the gene matches. The CDR3 is made up of 14 amino acids. The germline V gene has CDR1 SGHVS and CDR2 FNYEAQ. The CDR3 nucleotides read TGTGCCAGCAGCGCGGGGACAGGGAGGTACGAGCAGTACTTC. It translates to CASSAGTGRYEQYF.

V usage is TRBV4-2 and J usage is TRBJ1-5; a weak D match, TRBD1 (6 bases). Looked up from germline, CDR1 is LGHNA and CDR2 is YNFKEQ. Deletions cut 0 bases from V and 0 bases from J, with 9 bases between. This CDR3 has 16 residues. The DNA for the CDR3 is TGTGCCAGCAGCCAAGAAAGGGGGATTAGCAATCAGCCCCAGCATTTT. Residues: CASSQERGISNQPQHF.

The chain combines TRBV5-1 with TRBJ2-3; the D gene is possibly TRBD1 (8 bases). Trimming left V 5 bases short and J 5 bases short, with 18 bases between. Per germline, CDR1 SGHRS and CDR2 YFSETQ. The CDR3 spans 15 residues. The CDR3 spells CASRFATGGVDTQYF. As DNA, the CDR3 is TGCGCCAGCAGGTTCGCAACAGGGGGGGTAGATACGCAGTATTTT.

V usage is TRBV7-3 and J usage is TRBJ1-1; TRBD1 is a possible D gene (6 bases). The CDR3 loop spans 13 amino acids. The germline V gene has CDR1 SGHTA and CDR2 FQGTGA. V lost 8 bases to trimming and J lost 4 bases, with 14 bases between them. The DNA of the CDR3 is TGTGCCAGCTCGTGGACAGAGTTCACTGAAGCTTTCTTT. This translates into CASSWTEFTEAFF. Variable domain in full (rest from reference TRBV7-3 and TRBJ1-1): GAGVSQTPSNKVTEKGKYVELRCDPISGHTALYWYRQSLGQGPEFLIYFQGTGAADDSGLPNDRFFAVRPEGSVSTLKIQRTERGDSAVYLCASSWTEFTEAFFGQGTRLTVV.

The chain combines TRBV2 with TRBJ1-6, with a possible D match to TRBD1 (5 bases). Looked up from germline, CDR1 is SNHLY and CDR2 is FYNNEI. The CDR3 consists of 15 residues. Trimming removed 7 bases at V and 4 bases at J, with 14 bases between. The DNA of the CDR3 is TGTGCCAGCACTACACAGGCTCTATATAATTCACCCCTCCACTTT. This sequence encodes CASTTQALYNSPLHF.

This sequence joins TRBV14 and TRBJ2-5; D is perhaps TRBD1 (5 bases). CDR1 SGHDN and CDR2 FVKESK come from the germline V gene. V was clipped by 4 bases and J by 0 bases, with 12 bases between them. The CDR3 is 15 amino acids. The CDR3 bases are TGTGCCAGCAGCCGCAACCCAGGGAACCAAGAGACCCAGTACTTC. Amino acid sequence: CASSRNPGNQETQYF. Complete variable domain (other parts from reference TRBV14 and TRBJ2-5): EAGVTQFPSHSVIEKGQTVTLRCDPISGHDNLYWYRRVMGKEIKFLLHFVKESKQDESGMPNNRFLAERTGGTYSTLKVQPAELEDSGVYFCASSRNPGNQETQYFGPGTRLLVL.

The rearrangement joins TRBV10-3 to TRBJ2-1, with 13 bases identical to TRBD2. V lost 4 bases, J lost 8 bases, and 8 bases stayed unmatched. Per germline, CDR1 ENHRY and CDR2 SYGVKD. This CDR3 is 16 amino acids long. CDR3 DNA sequence: TGTGCCATCAGTGGACCCGGGACTAGCGGGAACGATGAGCAGTTCTTC. Translated: CAISGPGTSGNDEQFF.

The V and J genes are TRBV11-3 and TRBJ2-2, with 7 bases that match TRBD2. V lost 2 bases and J lost 3; bases outside the gene matches: 6. Germline V gene data show CDR1 as SGHNT and CDR2 as YENEEA. The CDR3 runs to 16 residues. The CDR3 bases are TGTGCCAGCAGCTTACGGGCAGGGAGGGACACCGGGGAGCTGTTTTTT. It is translated as CASSLRAGRDTGELFF. Full variable domain (outside the CDR3, taken from reference TRBV11-3 and TRBJ2-2): EAGVVQSPRYKIIEKKQPVAFWCNPISGHNTLYWYLQNLGQGPELLIRYENEEAVDDSQLPKDRFSAERLKGVDSTLKIQPAELGDSAVYLCASSLRAGRDTGELFFGEGSRLTVL.

The CDR3 reads CASTKSDGRGTNGYTF. In nucleotides, the CDR3 is TGTGCCAGCACCAAATCCGACGGAAGGGGGACCAATGGCTACACCTTC. The chain uses TRBV2 and TRBJ1-2, with D perhaps TRBD1 (6 bases). The length of the CDR3 is 16 residues. CDR1 and CDR2 (germline): SNHLY, FYNNEI. Trimming stripped 7 bases from V and 6 bases from J, with 24 bases between.

The V and J genes are TRBV5-1 and TRBJ1-1, with D tentatively TRBD1 (6 bases). Germline-derived CDR1 and CDR2 are SGHRS and YFSETQ. The CDR3 sequence is 13 residues long. V was pared by 0 bases and J by 5 bases, with 8 bases between. The CDR3 sequence is CASSLEGGTEAFF. The CDR3 region has the DNA TGCGCCAGCAGCTTGGAAGGGGGAACTGAAGCTTTCTTT.

V and J are TRBV19 and TRBJ1-1; no clear D gene. The CDR3 contains 14 residues. In germline, CDR1 is LNHDA, CDR2 SQIVND (reference sequence). V lost 2 bases and J 4 bases, leaving 11 bases between the germline ends. DNA for the CDR3: TGTGCCAGTAGTATAAGAACGCGGAGCACTGAAGCTTTCTTT. This codes for CASSIRTRSTEAFF. Complete variable domain (other parts from reference TRBV19 and TRBJ1-1): DGGITQSPKYLFRKEGQNVTLSCEQNLNHDAMYWYRQDPGQGLRLIYYSQIVNDFQKGDIAEGYSVSREKKESFPLTVTSAQKNPTAFYLCASSIRTRSTEAFFGQGTRLTVV.

This chain uses TRBV4-1 with TRBJ2-5, with TRBD2 identical over 7 bases. Germline lookup yields CDR1 MGHRA and CDR2 YSYEKL. Trimming removed 6 bases from V and 0 bases from J; junction bases left unmatched: 1. This CDR3 is built from 13 residues. The CDR3 DNA sequence: TGCGCCAGCAGGCGGGAGAACCAAGAGACCCAGTACTTC. Its translation: CASRRENQETQYF.